The 25 T cell receptor beta chains below were found in one sample sequenced in a study of blood T cell repertoires in COVID-19. Sequencing was performed with immunoSEQ multiplex PCR; in TCRdb, only in-frame clones are kept and a portion is missing. The sample lists about 230,000 clones, around 81% seen once, with 4.4% in the top ten. What was sequenced was peripheral blood. All receptors come from a man aged 50-59 years with active or convalescent COVID-19.

The table lists this clone with a count of one. The V and J genes are TRBV19 and TRBJ1-1; D ambiguous. CDR3 length equals 13 residues. CDR1 is LNHDA and CDR2 is SQIVND in the germline V gene (reference sequence). V lost 4 bases and J 5 bases, leaving 11 bases between the germline ends. CDR3 protein: CASSRGGETEAFF. The DNA of the CDR3 is TGTGCCAGTAGTAGGGGAGGAGAAACTGAAGCTTTCTTT.

This CDR3 reads CSARTGPNEQFF. The CDR3, as DNA: TGCAGCGCCAGGACAGGGCCCAATGAGCAGTTCTTC. The gene calls are TRBV29-1 and TRBJ2-1; TRBD1 aligns across 8 bases. The CDR3 has 12 residues. Germline loops: CDR1 SQVTM, CDR2 ANQGSEA. V gave up 7 bases and J gave up 6 bases; unmatched junction bases: 5.

The chain employs TRBV7-2 and TRBJ2-3, with a tentative D call TRBD1 (6 bases). The CDR3 has 15 amino acids. Germline V CDR1 and CDR2: SGHTA, FQGNSA. V lost 7 bases, J lost 2 bases, and 16 bases lay in between. The CDR3 here is CASTSAGVPTDTQYF. The CDR3 DNA reads TGTGCCAGCACCTCCGCAGGGGTGCCCACAGATACGCAGTATTTT.

V gene TRBV11-2 combines with J gene TRBJ2-7; 8 bases map to TRBD1. This CDR3 is built from 14 residues. J gave up 2 bases and V 4 bases, and 4 bases lay outside the gene matches. Germline CDR1 and CDR2: SGHAT and FQNNGV. CDR3 loop: CASSSLRGPYEQYF. DNA of the CDR3: TGTGCCAGCAGCTCCCTCAGGGGGCCCTACGAGCAGTACTTC.

This rearrangement joins TRBV30 to TRBJ1-1; D may be TRBD1 (6 bases). V was pared by 0 bases and J by 6 bases, with 8 bases between. Germline V gene sequence: CDR1 GTSNPN, CDR2 SVGIG (reference sequence). This CDR3 region has 12 residues. DNA of the CDR3: TGTGCCTGGAGTGTAGGGGGGGCTGAAGCTTTCTTT. This codes for CAWSVGGAEAFF. Full variable domain (rest looked up from reference TRBV30 and TRBJ1-1): SQTIHQWPATLVQPVGSPLSLECTVEGTSNPNLYWYRQAAGRGLQLLFYSVGIGQISSEVPQNLSASRPQDRQFILSSKKLLLSDSGFYLCAWSVGGAEAFFGQGTRLTVV.

The gene calls are TRBV2 and TRBJ1-2; 11 nucleotides match TRBD1. The germline CDR1 and CDR2 sequences are SNHLY and FYNNEI. The CDR3 extends over 15 amino acids. Losses at the gene ends were 3 bases for V and 5 bases for J; bases not matched to a gene: 5. The CDR3 sequence is CASSEDRGLWYGYTF. CDR3 DNA sequence: TGTGCCAGCAGTGAGGACAGGGGGCTGTGGTATGGCTACACCTTC.

This rearrangement joins TRBV10-3 to TRBJ1-6; 9 bases align to TRBD1. Germline V CDR1 and CDR2: ENHRY, SYGVKD. V dropped 3 bases and J dropped 7; count of bases not matched to a gene: 4. The CDR3 is 15 residues long. The CDR3: CAISEVGQGNSPLHF. In DNA, the CDR3 is TGTGCCATCAGTGAAGTGGGACAGGGAAATTCACCCCTCCACTTT.

J is TRBJ1-1 and V is TRBV28; a possible D gene is TRBD1 (6 bases). The germline V gene encodes CDR1 MDHEN and CDR2 SYDVKM. The V end lost 7 bases, the J end lost 6 bases, and 15 bases lay between the germline ends. There are 13 residues in the CDR3. The CDR3 spells CASNLPGVAEAFF. CDR3 DNA sequence: TGTGCCAGCAACCTTCCAGGGGTGGCTGAAGCTTTCTTT.

J is TRBJ2-1 and V is TRBV6-2 or TRBV6-3; 10 bases are a match to TRBD2. Germline CDR1 and CDR2: MNHEY and SVGEGT. V gave up 5 bases and J gave up 1 base; unmatched junction bases: 8. The CDR3 runs to 17 residues. The CDR3 DNA reads as TGTGCCAGCAGTGACAGCGGGGGGGCCGGGTCCTACAATGAGCAGTTCTTC. It codes for CASSDSGGAGSYNEQFF.

The rearrangement links TRBV29-1 to TRBJ2-7; TRBD1 agrees at 9 bases. V shed 7 bases and J 2 bases; nucleotides not matched to a gene: 9. The CDR3 runs 14 residues. Germline lookup yields CDR1 SQVTM and CDR2 ANQGSEA. The DNA of the CDR3 is TGCAGCGCAATCTCGACAGGGGGGACCTACGAGCAGTACTTC. Protein: CSAISTGGTYEQYF.

The CDR3 nucleotides are TGTGCCAGCAGCTTAATAGCAGCAGATACGCAGTATTTT. Its protein is CASSLIAADTQYF. The V call is TRBV7-3, the J call TRBJ2-3; D uncertain. Germline CDR1 SGHTA, CDR2 FQGTGA. V lost 1 base and J 4 bases, leaving 6 bases between the germline ends. The CDR3 runs 13 residues.

This clone has just one count. The genes are TRBV6-5 and TRBJ2-1, with 11 bases fitting TRBD2. The germline V gene encodes CDR1 MNHEY and CDR2 SVGAGI. The CDR3 is made up of 16 amino acids. V was pared by 6 bases and J by 7 bases, with 11 bases of the junction left unmatched. CDR3 sequence reads: CASSYRTSGGTNEQFF. The DNA of the CDR3 is TGTGCCAGCAGCTACCGCACTAGCGGGGGTACTAATGAGCAGTTCTTC.

A few counts support this clone. The chain couples TRBV11-2 to TRBJ1-5, with unresolved D. This CDR3 region has 13 residues. The V gene's germline CDR1 is SGHAT and CDR2 FQNNGV. Trimming stripped 5 bases from V and 0 bases from J, with 5 bases between. DNA for the CDR3: TGTGCCAGCAGCCACAATAGCAATCAGCCCCAGCATTTT. It yields the protein CASSHNSNQPQHF.

This clone was seen just once. The chain couples TRBV19 to TRBJ2-7, with TRBD1 matching 8 bases. CDR3 size: 15 residues. V lost 5 bases and J lost 2; bases outside the gene matches: 8. Per germline, CDR1 LNHDA and CDR2 SQIVND (reference sequence). CDR3 coding DNA: TGTGCCAGTAGTCCCAAGACAGGGGTCACCTACGAGCAGTACTTC. Translating gives CASSPKTGVTYEQYF. Together with reference TRBV19 and TRBJ2-7, the CDR3 gives the full variable domain: DGGITQSPKYLFRKEGQNVTLSCEQNLNHDAMYWYRQDPGQGLRLIYYSQIVNDFQKGDIAEGYSVSREKKESFPLTVTSAQKNPTAFYLCASSPKTGVTYEQYFGPGTRLTVT.

This chain connects TRBV13 to TRBJ2-3; 12 nucleotides agree with TRBD1. CDR1 is PRHDT, CDR2 FYEKMQ, per germline (reference sequence). The CDR3 is made up of 15 amino acids. The V gene end was trimmed by 4 bases and the J gene end by 4 bases; junction bases not matched to a gene: 3. The CDR3 region is CASSSGTGGPDTQYF. The CDR3 DNA follows: TGTGCCAGCAGCTCCGGGACAGGGGGCCCAGATACGCAGTATTTT. The full variable domain, with the rest looked up from reference TRBV13 and TRBJ2-3, is AAGVIQSPRHLIKEKRETATLKCYPIPRHDTVYWYQQGPGQDPQFLISFYEKMQSDKGSIPDRFSAQQFSDYHSELNMSSLELGDSALYFCASSSGTGGPDTQYFGPGTRLTVL.

V gene TRBV4-2 combines with J gene TRBJ2-3, with D perhaps matching TRBD2 (6 bases). The CDR3 runs to 14 residues. The V gene's germline CDR1 is LGHNA and CDR2 YNFKEQ. The V end was cut by 1 base, the J end by 4 bases, with 9 bases between. DNA of the CDR3: TGTGCCAGCAGCCAAGGGGAGGCTTCAGATACGCAGTATTTT. Amino acid sequence: CASSQGEASDTQYF.

This clone was seen only once. The chain combines TRBV28 with TRBJ2-6; D may be TRBD1 (6 bases). V shed 4 bases and J shed 0 bases, with 10 bases lying between them. CDR3 length equals 16 residues. CDR1 and CDR2 from the germline V gene are MDHEN and SYDVKM. The CDR3 loop reads CASSWGPSSGANVLTF. The CDR3, as DNA: TGTGCCAGCAGTTGGGGGCCCTCCTCTGGGGCCAACGTCCTGACTTTC.

The V and J genes are TRBV6-5 and TRBJ1-6, with D perhaps matching TRBD1 (6 bases). Trimming removed 4 bases at V and 6 bases at J, with 13 bases between. CDR1 MNHEY and CDR2 SVGAGI come from the germline V gene. The CDR3 contains 15 residues. The CDR3 loop is CASSLWTVSNSPLHF. CDR3 nucleotide sequence: TGTGCCAGCAGTTTATGGACAGTCTCTAATTCACCCCTCCACTTT.

The chain joins TRBV6-1 to TRBJ2-7; D gene ambiguous. V shed 3 bases and J shed 1 base, with 10 bases lying between them. Germline V lookup: CDR1 MNHNS, CDR2 SASEGT. The CDR3 loop spans 14 amino acids. The CDR3 coding sequence is TGTGCCAGCAGTGAGAACACAGCATCCTACGAGCAGTACTTC. This sequence encodes CASSENTASYEQYF.

The gene calls are TRBV7-9 and TRBJ1-4, with D possibly being TRBD1 (6 bases). The CDR3 sequence is 15 residues long. The V and J ends lost 4 bases and 7 bases respectively, with 16 bases between them. Germline V gene sequence: CDR1 SEHNR, CDR2 FQNEAQ (reference sequence). CDR3 in amino acids: CASSSTGRDGEKLFF. CDR3 nucleotides: TGTGCCAGCAGCTCCACAGGGAGGGATGGTGAAAAACTGTTTTTT.

V and J are TRBV19 and TRBJ1-2, with D uncertain. The CDR3 extends over 15 amino acids. The germline CDR1 and CDR2 sequences are LNHDA and SQIVND (reference sequence). V was pared by 3 bases and J by 1 base, with 12 bases between. Here the CDR3 reads CASSIPGRDNYGYTF. The CDR3 region has the DNA TGTGCCAGTAGTATCCCGGGGAGAGATAACTATGGCTACACCTTC.

This chain joins TRBV14 and TRBJ1-6; D remains unclear. Germline V gene lookup returns CDR1 SGHDN and CDR2 FVKESK. The CDR3 extends over 17 amino acids. Trimming shortened V by 1 base and J by 0 bases, and 10 bases separated the two germline ends. As DNA, the CDR3 is TGTGCCAGCAGCCAAGGTTCTACTTACTCCTATAATTCACCCCTCCACTTT. Residues: CASSQGSTYSYNSPLHF.

V and J are TRBV30 and TRBJ2-2, with TRBD2 as a possible D gene (6 bases). Germline V gene sequence: CDR1 GTSNPN, CDR2 SVGIG (reference sequence). This CDR3 has 13 amino acids. V was cut by 2 bases and J by 4 bases, with 8 bases left in between. Here the CDR3 DNA reads TGTGCCTGGAGTTTAGCGGCCACCGGGGAGCTGTTTTTT. The encoded protein is CAWSLAATGELFF. The complete variable domain, with remaining parts taken from reference TRBV30 and TRBJ2-2, reads SQTIHQWPATLVQPVGSPLSLECTVEGTSNPNLYWYRQAAGRGLQLLFYSVGIGQISSEVPQNLSASRPQDRQFILSSKKLLLSDSGFYLCAWSLAATGELFFGEGSRLTVL.

The chain links TRBV7-2 to TRBJ1-5; D is unclear. V shed 1 base and J shed 0 bases, with 7 bases lying between them. The V gene's germline CDR1 is SGHTA and CDR2 FQGNSA. The CDR3 contains 15 residues. In nucleotides, the CDR3 is TGTGCCAGCAGCTTAGTAGTTAATAGCAATCAGCCCCAGCATTTT. Encoded protein: CASSLVVNSNQPQHF. Variable domain in full (rest from reference TRBV7-2 and TRBJ1-5): GAGVSQSPSNKVTEKGKDVELRCDPISGHTALYWYRQSLGQGLEFLIYFQGNSAPDKSGLPSDRFSAERTGGSVSTLTIQRTQQEDSAVYLCASSLVVNSNQPQHFGDGTRLSIL.

The rearrangement uses TRBV3-1 (or the pseudogene TRBV3-2) and TRBJ2-1, with 10 nucleotides matching TRBD2. Germline V CDR1 and CDR2: LGHDT, YNNKEL (reference sequence). The CDR3 consists of 14 residues. J was trimmed by 8 bases and V by 6 bases; bases with no gene match: 7. The chain's CDR3 is CASRLTSGVDEQFF. The CDR3 DNA is TGTGCCAGCAGGCTAACTAGCGGGGTGGATGAGCAGTTCTTC.